The 32 T cell receptor beta chains in this list originate from one sample, sequenced in a study of CD8 T cell repertoires and HIV-1 epitope variants. These receptors are not linked to any known antigen. The repertoire was sequenced with immunoSEQ multiplex PCR; TCRdb's copy has only in-frame clones and lacks some. The sample lists approximately 5,000 clones, about two thirds occurring once. Sequencing was done on a sample of cultured CD8+ T cells derived from PBMCs. These receptors originate from a male donor with HIV.

The chain uses TRBV2 and TRBJ2-7; D is possibly TRBD1 (6 bases). The germline V gene encodes CDR1 SNHLY and CDR2 FYNNEI. CDR3 length equals 14 residues. V lost 4 bases and J 5 bases, leaving 15 bases between the germline ends. This CDR3 is CASSARGSPHEQYF. DNA of the CDR3: TGTGCCAGCAGTGCGAGGGGGTCCCCCCACGAGCAGTACTTC.

J is TRBJ2-2 and V is TRBV13; D is possibly TRBD2 (7 bases). The CDR3 spans 16 residues. The germline CDR1 and CDR2 sequences are PRHDT and FYEKMQ (reference sequence). The V end lost 0 bases, the J end lost 2 bases, and 10 bases lay between the germline ends. CDR3 sequence: CASSLGGGPNTGELFF. The DNA for the CDR3 is TGTGCCAGCAGCTTAGGCGGGGGGCCCAACACCGGGGAGCTGTTTTTT.

V usage is TRBV5-8 and J usage is TRBJ1-1, with no clear D. V lost 0 bases and J lost 6, with 6 bases in between. This CDR3 region has 12 residues. Germline V gene data show CDR1 as SGHTS and CDR2 as YDEGEE. The CDR3 coding sequence is TGTGCCAGCAGCTTGGGGTATCCTGAAGCTTTCTTT. Its protein product is CASSLGYPEAFF.

By frequency in the sample, this clone is medium-sized. The rearrangement links TRBV13 to TRBJ2-1; D possibly matches TRBD1 or TRBD2 (6 bases each). V lost 5 bases to trimming and J lost 3 bases, with 17 bases between them. Germline V lookup: CDR1 PRHDT, CDR2 FYEKMQ (reference sequence). The CDR3 consists of 16 residues. The CDR3 DNA is TGTGCCAGCAGCCCCCTCTCTGGGGGGCTCTACAATGAGCAGTTCTTC. It encodes CASSPLSGGLYNEQFF.

This clone was found a few times. The chain employs TRBV28 and TRBJ1-3; D is possibly TRBD1 (6 bases). Trimming removed 6 bases at V and 0 bases at J, with 18 bases between. The CDR3 runs to 17 residues. Per germline, CDR1 MDHEN and CDR2 SYDVKM. This CDR3 reads CASRQASGTPSGNTIYF. CDR3 in DNA: TGTGCCAGCAGACAAGCCTCCGGGACACCCTCTGGAAACACCATATATTTT.

The chain joins TRBV5-1 to TRBJ2-1; 13 bases map to TRBD2. Trimming at V came to 4 bases and at J to 8 bases, leaving 6 bases not matched to a gene. Germline CDR1 SGHRS, CDR2 YFSETQ. CDR3 size: 15 residues. The CDR3 DNA is TGCGCCAGCAGCCCGGGACTAGCGGGGCTGGATGAGCAGTTCTTC. Residues: CASSPGLAGLDEQFF.

This rearrangement joins TRBV28 to TRBJ1-5, with a tentative D call TRBD1 (5 bases). V was trimmed by 3 bases and J by 4 bases, leaving 13 bases between them. Germline V gene data show CDR1 as MDHEN and CDR2 as SYDVKM. This CDR3 region has 15 residues. The CDR3 is CASSFAGPPNQPQHF. The DNA for the CDR3 is TGTGCCAGCAGTTTTGCAGGGCCCCCAAATCAGCCCCAGCATTTT.

The DNA of the CDR3 is TGTGCCACCGGAGGCGCTAGCGGTTACGAGCAGTACTTC. It encodes CATGGASGYEQYF. The gene calls are TRBV25-1 and TRBJ2-7; 7 bases line up with TRBD2. Germline V gene sequence: CDR1 MGHDK, CDR2 SYGVNS. V trimming: 10 bases; J trimming: 4 bases; junction bases outside the gene matches: 10. This CDR3 has 13 amino acids.

This clone showed up just once. The rearrangement uses TRBV9 and TRBJ2-7, with D unclear. Germline CDR1 is SGDLS and CDR2 is YYNGEE. V lost 2 bases and J 6 bases, leaving 9 bases between the germline ends. The CDR3 totals 12 residues. CDR3 sequence: CASSVELGEQYF. In DNA form, the CDR3 reads TGTGCCAGCAGCGTTGAGCTCGGCGAGCAGTACTTC.

The chain recombines TRBV6-5 with TRBJ2-3, with TRBD1 identical over 7 bases. V trimming: 3 bases; J trimming: 1 base; junction bases outside the gene matches: 4. CDR3 length equals 15 residues. Per germline, CDR1 MNHEY and CDR2 SVGAGI. The CDR3 loop reads CASSYLGQGTDTQYF. The CDR3 DNA is TGTGCCAGCAGTTATCTAGGACAGGGCACAGATACGCAGTATTTT.

This chain uses TRBV30 with TRBJ2-1; a possible D gene is TRBD2 (6 bases). The CDR3 has 13 residues. The V gene lost 0 bases and the J gene lost 9 bases, with 12 bases spanning the gap. Germline CDR1 GTSNPN, CDR2 SVGIG (reference sequence). CDR3 sequence (DNA): TGTGCCTGGAGTGTAGTGGAGGGCGGTGAGCAGTTCTTC. It translates to CAWSVVEGGEQFF.

In this sample, this clone turned up a few times. V gene TRBV25-1 combines with J gene TRBJ1-2; D unclear. Germline-derived CDR1 and CDR2 are MGHDK and SYGVNS. CDR3 length: 13 residues. The V end lost 5 bases, the J end lost 8 bases, and 15 bases lay between the germline ends. CDR3 DNA: TGTGCCAGCAGTCCTTCAGACGGGCGAGGCTACACCTTC. Its protein is CASSPSDGRGYTF.

The J gene is TRBJ2-5, the V gene TRBV2; 7 bases agree with TRBD1. Germline V CDR1 and CDR2: SNHLY, FYNNEI. V shed 0 bases and J 7 bases; nucleotides not matched to a gene: 11. There are 16 residues in the CDR3. The CDR3 nucleotides read TGTGCCAGCAGTGAAGCGGTGGACAGGATAAGGGTGACCCAGTACTTC. Residues: CASSEAVDRIRVTQYF.

The chain is built from TRBV7-8 and TRBJ1-1; a weak D match, TRBD1 (5 bases). Trimming stripped 5 bases from V and 1 base from J, with 23 bases between. This CDR3 comprises 18 residues. Germline CDR1 is SGHVS and CDR2 is FQNEAQ. The CDR3 region is CASSIRRAPHTGNTEAFF. CDR3 nucleotide sequence: TGTGCCAGCAGCATTAGACGCGCTCCACATACAGGGAACACTGAAGCTTTCTTT. Full variable domain (remainder filled in from reference TRBV7-8 and TRBJ1-1): GAGVSQSPRYKVAKRGQDVALRCDPISGHVSLFWYQQALGQGPEFLTYFQNEAQLDKSGLPSDRFFAERPEGSVSTLKIQRTQQEDSAVYLCASSIRRAPHTGNTEAFFGQGTRLTVV.

The genes are TRBV7-2 and TRBJ2-3, with D unresolved. Trimming removed 1 base from V and 1 base from J, with 12 bases in between. Germline CDR1 and CDR2: SGHTA and FQGNSA. This CDR3 spans 16 amino acids. The CDR3: CASSLEGRTRTDTQYF. In DNA, the CDR3 is TGTGCCAGCAGCTTAGAGGGCCGGACGCGCACAGATACGCAGTATTTT.

This clone has a single count. The V gene is TRBV11-3, the J gene TRBJ2-7; TRBD1 matches 7 bases. V lost 6 bases and J lost 5; bases outside the gene matches: 4. This CDR3 has 12 amino acids. Germline V CDR1 and CDR2: SGHNT, YENEEA. The CDR3 loop reads CASSYTGDEQYF. CDR3 DNA sequence: TGTGCCAGCAGTTATACAGGGGACGAGCAGTACTTC.

The rearrangement uses TRBV5-4 and TRBJ2-5; D gene unclear. This CDR3 has 13 amino acids. Germline V gives CDR1 SGHNT, CDR2 YYREEE (reference sequence). Trimming pared 5 bases from V and 5 bases from J, leaving 13 bases between. In nucleotides, the CDR3 is TGTGCCAGCAGATCGGGTTTCGGGGAGACCCAGTACTTC. It translates to CASRSGFGETQYF.

This clone was seen a few times. The chain is built from TRBV18 and TRBJ2-7; D is perhaps TRBD1 (6 bases). Trimming left V 1 base short and J 2 bases short, with 15 bases between. CDR1 KGHSH and CDR2 LQKENI come from the germline V gene. The CDR3 extends over 16 amino acids. The CDR3 sequence is CASSPQFGQGPYEQYF. CDR3 bases: TGTGCCAGCTCACCACAGTTTGGGCAGGGGCCCTACGAGCAGTACTTC.

The chain is built from TRBV7-8 and TRBJ1-2; 7 bases are shared with TRBD1. Germline V lookup: CDR1 SGHVS, CDR2 FQNEAQ. This CDR3 spans 15 amino acids. V was pared by 2 bases and J by 6 bases, with 9 bases of the junction left unmatched. The CDR3, as DNA: TGTGCCAGCAGCTTAACGGTGGCAGGGGGGGATGGCTACACCTTC. This codes for CASSLTVAGGDGYTF.

The chain links TRBV30 to TRBJ2-1, with 7 bases aligning to TRBD1. Germline CDR1 is GTSNPN and CDR2 is SVGIG (reference sequence). The CDR3 covers 15 residues. V was clipped by 0 bases and J by 5 bases; unmatched bases: 7. This CDR3 is CAWSVQQGSHNEQFF. CDR3 DNA sequence: TGTGCCTGGAGTGTCCAACAGGGGAGCCACAATGAGCAGTTCTTC.

The V gene is TRBV29-1, the J gene TRBJ1-2; a possible D gene is TRBD1 (6 bases). The V end was cut by 3 bases, the J end by 4 bases, with 18 bases between. The length of the CDR3 is 15 residues. Germline CDR1 SQVTM, CDR2 ANQGSEA. CDR3 region: CSVDEGQGMGYGYTF. The CDR3 DNA sequence: TGCAGCGTTGATGAGGGGCAGGGGATGGGCTATGGCTACACCTTC.

This chain joins TRBV14 and TRBJ2-3, with D possibly TRBD1 on 5 matching bases. Trimming left V 4 bases short and J 8 bases short, with 16 bases between. This CDR3 spans 14 amino acids. Germline V gives CDR1 SGHDN, CDR2 FVKESK. The CDR3 sequence is CASSPPSRQGTQYF. The CDR3 bases are TGTGCCAGCAGCCCGCCCTCCAGGCAGGGTACGCAGTATTTT.

This chain uses TRBV18 with TRBJ1-1, with 9 bases aligning to TRBD1. Germline V gene sequence: CDR1 KGHSH, CDR2 LQKENI. V was clipped by 4 bases and J by 3 bases; unmatched bases: 3. The CDR3 has 14 residues. The CDR3 protein is CASSRGQGHTEAFF. DNA of the CDR3: TGTGCCAGCTCACGGGGACAGGGCCACACTGAAGCTTTCTTT.

This sequence joins TRBV5-6 and TRBJ2-1; no clear D. The germline gives CDR1 SGHDT, CDR2 YYEEEE. The CDR3 extends over 11 amino acids. V gave up 5 bases and J gave up 8 bases, with 8 bases separating them. This CDR3 is CASRKGYEQFF. CDR3 nucleotides: TGTGCCAGCAGAAAAGGCTATGAGCAGTTCTTC. The whole variable domain, remainder taken from reference TRBV5-6 and TRBJ2-1, is DAGVTQSPTHLIKTRGQQVTLRCSPKSGHDTVSWYQQALGQGPQFIFQYYEEEERQRGNFPDRFSGHQFPNYSSELNVNALLLGDSALYLCASRKGYEQFFGPGTRLTVL.

The chain uses TRBV5-4 and TRBJ2-5, with 10 nucleotides matching TRBD2. The germline CDR1 and CDR2 sequences are SGHNT and YYREEE (reference sequence). The CDR3 consists of 16 residues. V trimming: 5 bases; J trimming: 4 bases; junction bases outside the gene matches: 11. The CDR3 loop reads CASRPDFSGGAETQYF. For the CDR3, the DNA is TGTGCCAGCAGACCGGATTTCAGCGGGGGGGCAGAGACCCAGTACTTC.

The gene calls are TRBV11-2 and TRBJ2-7; 10 nucleotides match TRBD2. V shed 4 bases, J shed 2 bases, and the junction held 5 bases outside the gene matches. CDR3 size: 15 residues. CDR1 SGHAT and CDR2 FQNNGV come from the germline V gene. In DNA form, the CDR3 reads TGTGCCAGCAGCTATGGAGCGGGAGGGACCTACGAGCAGTACTTC. This gives the protein CASSYGAGGTYEQYF.

This chain uses TRBV27 with TRBJ2-7, with no clear D. V lost 0 bases, J lost 1 base, and 7 bases lay in between. The CDR3 extends over 14 amino acids. CDR1 and CDR2 from the germline V gene are MNHEY and SMNVEV (reference sequence). The DNA for the CDR3 is TGTGCCAGCAGTTTATCGTCGGCGTCCTACGAGCAGTACTTC. Encoded protein: CASSLSSASYEQYF.

There are a few counts of this clone. This sequence joins TRBV27 and TRBJ1-1, with D hard to call. This CDR3 has 13 residues. The V gene's germline CDR1 is MNHEY and CDR2 SMNVEV (reference sequence). V was clipped by 0 bases and J by 4 bases, with 6 bases between them. CDR3 loop: CASSLSVRTEAFF. Written as DNA, the CDR3 is TGTGCCAGCAGTTTATCAGTCCGCACTGAAGCTTTCTTT.

The V call is TRBV11-2, the J call TRBJ2-7; D unclear. The ends were cut back, 4 bases at V and 0 bases at J, with 10 bases in the middle. The germline V gene has CDR1 SGHAT and CDR2 FQNNGV. The length of the CDR3 is 14 residues. The DNA of the CDR3 is TGTGCCAGCAGCTCTGCAGACATCTCCTACGAGCAGTACTTC. Amino acids: CASSSADISYEQYF. The complete variable domain, with remaining parts taken from reference TRBV11-2 and TRBJ2-7, reads EAGVAQSPRYKIIEKRQSVAFWCNPISGHATLYWYQQILGQGPKLLIQFQNNGVVDDSQLPKDRFSAERLKGVDSTLKIQPAKLEDSAVYLCASSSADISYEQYFGPGTRLTVT.

The chain has TRBV19 and TRBJ1-1, with a weak D call TRBD1 (5 bases). The length of the CDR3 is 14 residues. Trimming cost V 3 bases and J 2 bases, with 10 bases left between them. Germline V gene sequence: CDR1 LNHDA, CDR2 SQIVND (reference sequence). The CDR3 spells CASSITGDNTEAFF. For the CDR3, the DNA is TGTGCCAGTAGTATTACAGGAGACAACACTGAAGCTTTCTTT.

This chain connects TRBV5-6 to TRBJ1-1; TRBD1 might be the D (5 bases). This CDR3 comprises 17 residues. Germline loops: CDR1 SGHDT, CDR2 YYEEEE. V lost 5 bases, J lost 1 base, and 21 bases lay in between. The CDR3 coding sequence is TGTGCCAGCAGTTCTTCCTCCCGTGGGACTTGGAACACTGAAGCTTTCTTT. Amino acids: CASSSSSRGTWNTEAFF.

The chain employs TRBV4-1 and TRBJ1-1; no clear D. The germline V gene encodes CDR1 MGHRA and CDR2 YSYEKL. The CDR3 runs to 15 residues. The ends were cut back, 0 bases at V and 6 bases at J, with 14 bases in the middle. The chain's CDR3 is CASSQDNSFLPEAFF. The CDR3 DNA reads as TGCGCCAGCAGCCAAGATAACAGTTTCCTCCCTGAAGCTTTCTTT.